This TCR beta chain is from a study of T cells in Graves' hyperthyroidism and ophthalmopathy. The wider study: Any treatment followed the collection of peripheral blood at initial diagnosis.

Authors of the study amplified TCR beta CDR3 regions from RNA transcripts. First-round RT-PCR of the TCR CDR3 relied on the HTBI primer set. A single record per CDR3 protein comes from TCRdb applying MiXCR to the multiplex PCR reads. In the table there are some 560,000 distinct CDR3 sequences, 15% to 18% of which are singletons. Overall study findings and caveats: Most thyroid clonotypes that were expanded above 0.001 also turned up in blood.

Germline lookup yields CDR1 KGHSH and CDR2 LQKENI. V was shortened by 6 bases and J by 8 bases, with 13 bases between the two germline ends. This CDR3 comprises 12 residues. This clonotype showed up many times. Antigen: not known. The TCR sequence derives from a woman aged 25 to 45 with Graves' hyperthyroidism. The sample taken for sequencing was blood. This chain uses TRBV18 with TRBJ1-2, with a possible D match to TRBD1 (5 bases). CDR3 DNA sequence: TGTGCCAGCTCTCAAGGGGCTTTCGGCTACACCTTC. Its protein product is CASSQGAFGYTF.